These 28 T cell receptor beta chains originate from one sample sequenced in a study of molecular identifiers for immune sequencing clone quantification. TCRdb re-called the PCR reads through MiXCR, storing one row per CDR3 protein. Found here are approximately 590,000 distinct CDR3 sequences, roughly 23% of them singletons; the top ten hold 0.75% to 0.8%. Sequenced: naive CD8+ T cells from blood, with Jurkat cell RNA spiked in. Regarding subset: FACS-sorted CD8+CD4-CCR7+CD45RA+ naive T cells. The receptor source for this set is a human donor in good health. Some libraries in this study had Jurkat cell RNA spiked in.

The V call is TRBV20-1, the J call TRBJ2-1; weak D call: TRBD2 (6 bases). This CDR3 is built from 15 residues. Germline values: CDR1 DFQATT, CDR2 SNEGSKA (reference sequence). With 4 bases removed from V and 2 bases from J, the gap between germline ends came to 15 bases. Here the CDR3 reads CSAISGLRTYNEQFF. DNA for the CDR3: TGCAGTGCTATTTCGGGACTTCGGACCTACAATGAGCAGTTCTTC.

Many counts were recorded for this clonotype. The gene calls are TRBV7-9 and TRBJ2-3, with D unclear. With 2 bases removed from V and 5 bases from J, the gap between germline ends came to 11 bases. This CDR3 region has 14 residues. Germline-derived CDR1 and CDR2 are SEHNR and FQNEAQ (reference sequence). For the CDR3, the DNA is TGTGCCAGCAGCTTAAGCTCGGTCGGAGATACGCAGTATTTT. Protein sequence: CASSLSSVGDTQYF.

The J gene is TRBJ2-7, the V gene TRBV19; 9 nucleotides align to TRBD1. Germline trimming cut 1 base from V and 6 bases from J; bases unmatched to any gene: 7. The V gene's germline CDR1 is LNHDA and CDR2 SQIVND (reference sequence). The CDR3 is made up of 15 amino acids. The CDR3 nucleotides are TGTGCCAGTAGTATAGGACACAGGGGGCGAGGCGAGCAGTACTTC. Translation gives CASSIGHRGRGEQYF.

This clonotype appeared a few times. This chain joins TRBV7-9 and TRBJ2-7; 10 bases are shared with TRBD2. V shed 5 bases and J 7 bases; nucleotides not matched to a gene: 8. In germline, CDR1 is SEHNR, CDR2 FQNEAQ (reference sequence). This CDR3 comprises 14 residues. Here the CDR3 reads CASSEPAGGHEQYF. DNA for the CDR3: TGTGCCAGCAGCGAGCCAGCGGGAGGGCATGAGCAGTACTTC.

This clonotype showed up just a few times. The chain has TRBV10-3 and TRBJ2-3; 8 bases are a match to TRBD2. CDR3 length: 14 amino acids. Unmatched junction bases numbered 4, after V lost 7 bases and J lost 1 base. From germline, CDR1 is ENHRY and CDR2 SYGVKD. For the CDR3, the DNA is TGTGCCATCAATAGCGGGGAAGGCACAGATACGCAGTATTTT. Translated: CAINSGEGTDTQYF.

This clonotype was seen at least ten times. The V call is TRBV29-1, the J call TRBJ1-1, with D perhaps TRBD1 (5 bases). Germline-derived CDR1 and CDR2 are SQVTM and ANQGSEA. This CDR3 is built from 15 residues. With 1 base removed from V and 0 bases from J, the gap between germline ends came to 12 bases. The CDR3 DNA follows: TGCAGCGTTGAAGGGGGGACCTTCATGAACACTGAAGCTTTCTTT. It is translated as CSVEGGTFMNTEAFF.

This clonotype occurred once. Given a much more abundant clone one base away, this may be a read error. The rearrangement uses TRBV6-6 and TRBJ1-5, with a tentative D call TRBD1 (5 bases). The CDR3 runs to 17 residues. Germline CDR1 reads MNHNY; CDR2 reads SVGAGI (reference sequence). The CDR3 loop reads CACSYSIGTHSNQPQHF. CDR3 coding DNA: TGTGCCTGCAGTTACTCGATAGGGACCCATAGCAATCAGCCCCAGCATTTT.

This clonotype was picked up many times. This rearrangement joins TRBV6-6 to TRBJ2-3; a weak D match, TRBD1 (6 bases). Germline assignment: CDR1 MNHNY and CDR2 SVGAGI (reference sequence). Trimming shortened V by 3 bases and J by 4 bases, and 8 bases separated the two germline ends. The CDR3 consists of 13 residues. The CDR3 sequence is CASSYGGPDTQYF. The CDR3 DNA reads TGTGCCAGCAGTTATGGGGGCCCAGATACGCAGTATTTT.

This clonotype was seen more than once but under ten times. The chain recombines TRBV20-1 with TRBJ2-1; D not resolved. Germline values: CDR1 DFQATT, CDR2 SNEGSKA (reference sequence). With 6 bases removed from V and 3 bases from J, the gap between germline ends came to 12 bases. The CDR3 is made up of 13 amino acids. In DNA form, the CDR3 reads TGCAGTGCCACGGCCATAAACTACAATGAGCAGTTCTTC. Translated, it gives CSATAINYNEQFF.

About this clonotype: A read error is possible here, since a much larger clone lies one base away. The chain joins TRBV7-9 to TRBJ1-1; D gene ambiguous. The germline CDR1 and CDR2 sequences are SEHNR and FQNEAQ (reference sequence). Trimming shortened V by 5 bases and J by 4 bases, and 17 bases separated the two germline ends. This CDR3 comprises 15 residues. The CDR3 sequence: CASSKSVGMSTEAFF. CDR3 coding DNA: TGTGCCAGCAGCAAGAGTGTAGGAATGAGCACTGAAGCTTTCTTT.

This chain links TRBV20-1 with TRBJ1-5, with D possibly matching TRBD1 (6 bases). This CDR3 region has 14 residues. The germline V and J ends were trimmed by 2 bases and 0 bases, with 8 bases remaining between them. Germline assignment: CDR1 DFQATT and CDR2 SNEGSKA (reference sequence). CDR3 nucleotide sequence: TGCAGTGCTAGACCAGGGGTTAGCAATCAGCCCCAGCATTTT. It is translated as CSARPGVSNQPQHF.

On this clonotype: A much larger clone differs from this one at a single base, so this may be a read error. The chain joins TRBV4-3 to TRBJ1-1; tentatively, D is TRBD1 (5 bases). Germline CDR1 is LGHNA and CDR2 is YSLEER. The CDR3 extends over 16 amino acids. V was trimmed by 0 bases and J by 1 base, leaving 12 bases between them. CDR3: CASSQDADSPNTEAFF. CDR3 nucleotide sequence: TGCGCCAGCAGCCAAGATGCAGACAGCCCGAACACTGAAGCTTTCTTT.

V is TRBV20-1 and J is TRBJ2-7; D is unclear. V lost 0 bases, J lost 3 bases, and 12 bases lay in between. This CDR3 region has 14 residues. Germline loops: CDR1 DFQATT, CDR2 SNEGSKA (reference sequence). Written as DNA, the CDR3 is TGCAGTGCTAGAGATGAGACTCCAGACTACGAGCAGTACTTC. Its protein is CSARDETPDYEQYF.

Concerning this clonotype: Being one base from a much bigger clone, this may be a read error. V usage is TRBV19 and J usage is TRBJ2-7; no reliable D call. There are 18 residues in the CDR3. CDR1 and CDR2 from the germline V gene are LNHDA and SQIVND (reference sequence). Between the trimmed V and J ends, which lost 7 bases and 0 bases, there was a span of 25 bases. This CDR3 reads CASNQFIPGRINSYEQYF. CDR3 in DNA: TGTGCCAGTAACCAATTTATTCCGGGTCGAATAAACTCCTACGAGCAGTACTTC.

In its sample, this clonotype was seen a few times. This chain joins TRBV11-2 and TRBJ2-5; the match to TRBD2 covers 12 bases. Germline values: CDR1 SGHAT, CDR2 FQNNGV. V shed 5 bases and J 4 bases; nucleotides not matched to a gene: 8. CDR3 size: 16 residues. The CDR3 DNA reads TGTGCCAGCAGCGGACTAGCGGGGACGCACGGAGAGACCCAGTACTTC. It yields the protein CASSGLAGTHGETQYF.

A few counts support this clonotype. The rearrangement joins TRBV30 to TRBJ2-6; D gene uncertain. Germline values: CDR1 GTSNPN, CDR2 SVGIG (reference sequence). The CDR3 contains 11 residues. CDR3 loop: CAGWGANVLTF. CDR3 in DNA: TGTGCGGGGTGGGGGGCCAACGTCCTGACTTTC. The whole variable domain, filled in from reference TRBV30 and TRBJ2-6, reads SQTIHQWPATLVQPVGSPLSLECTVEGTSNPNLYWYRQAAGRGLQLLFYSVGIGQISSEVPQNLSASRPQDRQFILSSKKLLLSDSGFYLCAGWGANVLTFGAGSRLTVL.

The chain combines TRBV28 with TRBJ2-3, with TRBD1 as a possible D gene (5 bases). The J call may not be correct, given that the DNA end is closer to TRBJ1-5. The CDR3 loop spans 17 amino acids. Germline lookup yields CDR1 MDHEN and CDR2 SYDVKM. The CDR3 DNA sequence: TGTGCCAGCAGCCCCGAGCCGAGGGGACTGAGGGAAGATACGCAGCATTTT. This encodes CASSPEPRGLREDTQHF.

This clonotype was found once. The chain's CDR3 is CASSDSGTVQPQHF. CDR3 DNA: TGTGCCAGCAGTGACTCCGGGACAGTCCAGCCCCAGCATTTT. The J gene is TRBJ1-5, the V gene TRBV27; 7 bases line up with TRBD1. The germline CDR1 and CDR2 sequences are MNHEY and SMNVEV (reference sequence). This CDR3 has 14 amino acids. Germline trimming cut 5 bases from V and 7 bases from J; bases unmatched to any gene: 8.

A word on this clonotype: This clone may be a read error of a much larger clone one base away. V usage is TRBV20-1 and J usage is TRBJ1-6; D gene unclear. Germline CDR1 reads DFQATT; CDR2 reads SNEGSKA (reference sequence). The CDR3 runs 15 residues. The CDR3 loop reads CSAREGISYSSPLHF. The CDR3 DNA is TGCAGTGCTAGGGAAGGGATCTCCTATAGTTCACCCCTCCACTTT.

The chain uses TRBV6-2 or TRBV6-3 and TRBJ2-7, with TRBD1 identical over 8 bases. Germline CDR1 reads MNHEY; CDR2 reads SVGEGT. Unmatched junction bases numbered 11, after V lost 3 bases and J lost 4 bases. The CDR3 spans 16 residues. Here the CDR3 DNA reads TGTGCCAGCAGTTATCGTCCCGGACAGGGAAGGTACGAGCAGTACTTC. This sequence encodes CASSYRPGQGRYEQYF.

The table lists this clonotype with a few counts. The chain uses TRBV14 and TRBJ2-1, with 7 bases identical to TRBD2. This CDR3 has 17 amino acids. Germline V gene data show CDR1 as SGHDN and CDR2 as FVKESK. Unmatched junction bases numbered 13, after V lost 4 bases and J lost 4 bases. The CDR3: CASSRRWGGSLYNEQFF. In nucleotides, the CDR3 is TGTGCCAGCAGCCGGCGTTGGGGGGGTAGCTTATACAATGAGCAGTTCTTC.

This clonotype was counted many times. The CDR3 here is CASSLGEMYTGELFF. CDR3 coding DNA: TGTGCCAGCAGCTTAGGGGAGATGTACACCGGGGAGCTGTTTTTT. The chain employs TRBV7-9 and TRBJ2-2; TRBD2 is a possible D gene (5 bases). This CDR3 is 15 amino acids long. V was trimmed by 1 base and J by 3 bases, leaving 9 bases between them. Looked up from germline, CDR1 is SEHNR and CDR2 is FQNEAQ (reference sequence).

The DNA of the CDR3 is TGCGCCAGCTACCGGGACAGCACCTACAATGAGCAGTTCTTC. Its translation is CASYRDSTYNEQFF. V is TRBV5-1 and J is TRBJ2-1; 7 bases fit TRBD1. The J segment lost 2 bases and the V segment lost 7 bases, leaving 6 bases of the junction unmatched. Germline lookup yields CDR1 SGHRS and CDR2 YFSETQ. This CDR3 is 14 amino acids long.

This clonotype showed up just a few times. The chain is built from TRBV30 and TRBJ2-1; unclear D gene. Per germline, CDR1 GTSNPN and CDR2 SVGIG (reference sequence). Trimming pared 0 bases from V and 4 bases from J, leaving 7 bases between. The CDR3 loop spans 13 amino acids. The CDR3 DNA reads as TGTGCCTGGAGTGTATTTAGGTACAATGAGCAGTTCTTC. Its translation: CAWSVFRYNEQFF.

As for this clonotype: The CDR3 ends on some other residue instead of the conserved phenylalanine or tryptophan, so this is likely a read error. The chain combines TRBV30 with TRBJ2-7; D ambiguous. CDR1 GTSNPN and CDR2 SVGIG come from the germline V gene (reference sequence). V lost 2 bases and J 0 bases, leaving 17 bases between the germline ends. The CDR3 has 16 residues. The DNA of the CDR3 is TGTGCCTGGAGTCCCACAATTCGGCCAAGCTCCTACGAGCAGTACCTC. Translating gives CAWSPTIRPSSYEQYL.

This clonotype was observed many times. The rearrangement links TRBV7-9 to TRBJ1-1, with 7 bases that match TRBD1. The V and J ends lost 5 bases and 6 bases, in that order; junction bases with no gene match: 3. Germline V gene sequence: CDR1 SEHNR, CDR2 FQNEAQ (reference sequence). This CDR3 contains 12 residues. CDR3 in amino acids: CASSRQGSEAFF. The CDR3, as DNA: TGTGCCAGCAGCCGACAGGGATCTGAAGCTTTCTTT.

This clonotype occurred many times. The J gene is TRBJ1-5, the V gene TRBV4-1; D not certain. Germline loops: CDR1 MGHRA, CDR2 YSYEKL. This CDR3 spans 13 amino acids. V was cut by 0 bases and J by 6 bases, with 6 bases left in between. The CDR3: CASSQEGFQPQHF. As DNA, the CDR3 is TGCGCCAGCAGCCAAGAAGGTTTTCAGCCCCAGCATTTT.

This clonotype was found a few times. The chain carries TRBV13 and TRBJ2-7; D possibly corresponds to TRBD2 (7 bases). Trimming left V 5 bases short and J 6 bases short, with 14 bases between. Per the germline V gene, CDR1 is PRHDT and CDR2 is FYEKMQ (reference sequence). This CDR3 contains 13 residues. Here the CDR3 DNA reads TGTGCCAGCAGCCAAAAGGGGGGGTTCGAGCAGTACTTC. It specifies CASSQKGGFEQYF.